This T cell receptor beta chain was sequenced in a study of blood T cell repertoires in COVID-19. Study background: From T cells, B-cell-depleted T cells, or PBMCs came the material, which was cDNA or gDNA.

Per the authors' pipeline: Amplifying reference gene primers gave estimates of nucleated cell counts. Generated by immunoSEQ multiplex PCR, the TCRdb table keeps only in-frame clones and is missing some. V and J calls and clone size are as listed in that table; D and trimming were resolved from the DNA. The table lists roughly 350,000 clones, 87% of them singletons. V lost 7 bases, J lost 1 base, and 15 bases stayed unmatched. CDR3 length: 18 residues. Germline lookup yields CDR1 MNHEY and CDR2 SMNVEV (reference sequence). Seattle researchers signed up patients amid active infection and tracked them longitudinally.

The genes are TRBV27 and TRBJ1-2; TRBD1 matches at 10 bases. Sequencing was done on a sample of peripheral blood. This TCR was recovered from a woman between 50 and 59 years old with COVID-19, enrolled during active disease. The CDR3 region has the DNA TGTGCCAGCACGCCATTTGGACAGGGGGTTCTTGTTAACTATGGCTACACCTTC. Its protein is CASTPFGQGVLVNYGYTF.